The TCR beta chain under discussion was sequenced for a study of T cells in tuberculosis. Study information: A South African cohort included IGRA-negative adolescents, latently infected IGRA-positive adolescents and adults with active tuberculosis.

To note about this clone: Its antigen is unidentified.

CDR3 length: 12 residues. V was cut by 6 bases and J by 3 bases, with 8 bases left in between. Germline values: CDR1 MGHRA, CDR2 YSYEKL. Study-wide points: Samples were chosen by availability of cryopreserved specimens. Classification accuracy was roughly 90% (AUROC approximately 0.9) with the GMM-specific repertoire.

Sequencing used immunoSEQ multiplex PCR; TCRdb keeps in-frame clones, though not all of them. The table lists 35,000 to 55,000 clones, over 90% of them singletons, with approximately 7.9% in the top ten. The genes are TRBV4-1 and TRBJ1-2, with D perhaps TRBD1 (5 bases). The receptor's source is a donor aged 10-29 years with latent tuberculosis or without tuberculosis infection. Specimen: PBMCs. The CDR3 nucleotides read TGCGCCAGCAGACGGGGGGACTATGGCTACACCTTC. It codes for CASRRGDYGYTF.